The 22 T cell receptor beta chains presented below share a single source sample, sequenced in a study of T cells after posttransplantation cyclophosphamide. The assay was immunoSEQ multiplex PCR, and TCRdb's table has in-frame clones only and misses some. This sample has 36,000 or so clones, each found more than once. Material for sequencing was PBMCs. These receptor sequences come from a girl aged 5-17 years in good health, CMV-negative, and a related stem cell transplant donor.

This clone was detected many times. The chain recombines TRBV19 with TRBJ1-1; maybe TRBD1 (5 bases). Germline V gene sequence: CDR1 LNHDA, CDR2 SQIVND (reference sequence). V was shortened by 3 bases and J by 4 bases, with 9 bases between the two germline ends. This CDR3 spans 13 amino acids. CDR3 amino acids: CASSIGGSTEAFF. The CDR3 DNA is TGTGCCAGTAGTATCGGGGGGTCCACTGAAGCTTTCTTT.

This clone was recorded at least ten times. J is TRBJ2-3 and V is TRBV5-3, with 11 nucleotides matching TRBD2. TRBV5-3 is an open reading frame, and its role is uncertain. V dropped 0 bases and J dropped 0; count of bases not matched to a gene: 15. CDR3 length: 21 amino acids. The CDR3 DNA is TGTGCCAGAAGCTTGGAAGATGGGGGGCTAGCGGGAGGCGAAAGCACAGATACGCAGTATTTT. Translation gives CARSLEDGGLAGGESTDTQYF.

This clone was counted only a few times. The CDR3: CSVLTGEEKLFF. CDR3 bases: TGCAGCGTCCTGACAGGGGAGGAAAAACTGTTTTTT. The chain links TRBV29-1 to TRBJ1-4, with 8 bases lining up with TRBD1. V lost 6 bases and J lost 8; bases outside the gene matches: 5. The CDR3 has 12 residues. Germline V lookup: CDR1 SQVTM, CDR2 ANQGSEA.

Concerning this clone: A much bigger clone sits one base away, suggesting this may be a read error. J is TRBJ1-1 and V is TRBV11-2, with unresolved D. The CDR3 runs to 16 residues. The germline gives CDR1 SGHAT, CDR2 FQNNGV. The CDR3 coding sequence is TGTGCCAGCAGCCACCCCCATCAGGTAGAGGGTACTGAAGCTTCCTTT. This sequence encodes CASSHPHQVEGTEASF.

This clone was counted at least ten times. The chain is built from TRBV5-1 and TRBJ1-4; TRBD1 might be the D (5 bases). The ends were cut back, 3 bases at V and 7 bases at J, with 13 bases in the middle. The CDR3 length is 14 residues. Germline assignment: CDR1 SGHRS and CDR2 YFSETQ. CDR3 DNA: TGCGCCAGCAGCTCGGACACCGAGGCTGAAAAACTGTTTTTT. Amino acid sequence: CASSSDTEAEKLFF.

In this sample, this clone turned up a few times. This chain links TRBV11-3 with TRBJ2-5, with D tentatively TRBD2 (7 bases). This CDR3 is built from 14 residues. The V gene lost 5 bases and the J gene lost 2 bases, with 12 bases spanning the gap. Germline CDR1 reads SGHNT; CDR2 reads YENEEA. The CDR3 bases are TGTGCCAGCAGCAAAAGGGGGGGGCAAGAGACCCAGTACTTC. The encoded protein is CASSKRGGQETQYF. Variable domain in full (rest from reference TRBV11-3 and TRBJ2-5): EAGVVQSPRYKIIEKKQPVAFWCNPISGHNTLYWYLQNLGQGPELLIRYENEEAVDDSQLPKDRFSAERLKGVDSTLKIQPAELGDSAVYLCASSKRGGQETQYFGPGTRLLVL.

This clone was detected ten times or more. This chain connects TRBV5-1 to TRBJ1-5; 7 bases fit TRBD1. The germline gives CDR1 SGHRS, CDR2 YFSETQ. V shed 7 bases, J shed 5 bases, and the junction held 15 bases outside the gene matches. The CDR3 extends over 16 amino acids. The CDR3 region has the DNA TGCGCCAGCCCCGGGAGGGGACAGAAGGATGATCAGCCCCAGCATTTT. Translated, it gives CASPGRGQKDDQPQHF.

This clone was observed at least ten times. V and J are TRBV28 and TRBJ2-7; the D gene is possibly TRBD2 (6 bases). This CDR3 is built from 16 residues. V was trimmed by 2 bases and J by 4 bases, leaving 18 bases between them. Germline CDR1 and CDR2: MDHEN and SYDVKM. The CDR3 region has the DNA TGTGCCAGCAGTTTAGGAGGTTCGGGGGTTATGTACGAGCAGTACTTC. Translation gives CASSLGGSGVMYEQYF.

This clone was detected ten times or more. J is TRBJ2-1 and V is TRBV9, with TRBD2 identical over 11 bases. J lost 7 bases, V lost 3 bases, and 6 bases had no gene match. Germline-derived CDR1 and CDR2 are SGDLS and YYNGEE. The CDR3 has 15 residues. CDR3 nucleotides: TGTGCCAGCAGCGATAGCGGGGGGGCCGGGAATGAGCAGTTCTTC. Protein product: CASSDSGGAGNEQFF.

This clone has more than one count but fewer than ten. The chain carries TRBV28 and TRBJ2-7; TRBD2 might be the D (5 bases). The CDR3 extends over 15 amino acids. V was cut by 7 bases and J by 4 bases, with 20 bases left in between. In germline, CDR1 is MDHEN, CDR2 SYDVKM. The CDR3 DNA follows: TGTGCCAGCACCCTTCCCGGAGGACCCGATTACGAGCAGTACTTC. It encodes CASTLPGGPDYEQYF.

This clone occurred many times. The chain carries TRBV4-2 and TRBJ2-2; D is uncertain. V gave up 2 bases and J gave up 6 bases, with 10 bases separating them. The CDR3 extends over 14 amino acids. CDR1 is LGHNA, CDR2 YNFKEQ, per germline. CDR3 nucleotide sequence: TGTGCCAGCAGCCAAAAACAGTCGGCCGGGGAGCTGTTTTTT. The encoded protein is CASSQKQSAGELFF.

In its sample, this clone was seen many times. The chain employs TRBV28 and TRBJ2-7, with 7 bases identical to TRBD2. The V segment lost 2 bases and the J segment 2 bases; nucleotides outside the gene matches: 6. CDR3 length equals 15 residues. The germline V gene encodes CDR1 MDHEN and CDR2 SYDVKM. The CDR3 bases are TGTGCCAGCAGTTTAGGAGCTAGCGGTGCCTACGAGCAGTACTTC. This sequence encodes CASSLGASGAYEQYF.

This clone has just a few counts. This sequence joins TRBV9 and TRBJ2-3; 9 bases are a match to TRBD1. The CDR3 has 16 residues. CDR1 SGDLS and CDR2 YYNGEE come from the germline V gene. V dropped 0 bases and J dropped 3; count of bases not matched to a gene: 5. The CDR3 region is CASSVGDRVITDTQYF. DNA for the CDR3: TGTGCCAGCAGCGTAGGGGACAGGGTGATTACAGATACGCAGTATTTT.

This clone was detected many times. V and J are TRBV5-1 and TRBJ2-7; 8 bases are shared with TRBD2. The germline V gene encodes CDR1 SGHRS and CDR2 YFSETQ. V was pared by 1 base and J by 1 base, with 7 bases of the junction left unmatched. The CDR3 is made up of 16 amino acids. The chain's CDR3 is CASSLSGSGVSYEQYF. The CDR3 region has the DNA TGCGCCAGCAGCTTGTCGGGTAGCGGGGTATCCTACGAGCAGTACTTC.

This clone was observed many times. The gene calls are TRBV6-5 and TRBJ2-7; 7 nucleotides match TRBD1. The CDR3 covers 15 residues. In germline, CDR1 is MNHEY, CDR2 SVGAGI. V trimming: 6 bases; J trimming: 3 bases; junction bases outside the gene matches: 11. The DNA for the CDR3 is TGTGCCAGCAGAAAACCGGGACAGACTATCTACGAGCAGTACTTC. Encoded protein: CASRKPGQTIYEQYF.

This clone was picked up many times. This chain uses TRBV11-2 with TRBJ2-5; perhaps TRBD2 as D (5 bases). The CDR3 consists of 12 residues. V dropped 0 bases and J dropped 9 bases, with 8 bases sitting between them. Germline V gene lookup returns CDR1 SGHAT and CDR2 FQNNGV. The CDR3 DNA reads as TGTGCCAGCAGCTTAGACGCCGGGGCCCAGTACTTC. Translated: CASSLDAGAQYF. Supplemented by reference TRBV11-2 and TRBJ2-5, the full variable domain reads EAGVAQSPRYKIIEKRQSVAFWCNPISGHATLYWYQQILGQGPKLLIQFQNNGVVDDSQLPKDRFSAERLKGVDSTLKIQPAKLEDSAVYLCASSLDAGAQYFGPGTRLLVL.

This sequence joins TRBV5-6 and TRBJ1-1; D might be TRBD1 (6 bases). The V and J ends lost 0 bases and 4 bases respectively, with 13 bases between them. The CDR3 contains 15 residues. The V gene's germline CDR1 is SGHDT and CDR2 YYEEEE. This chain's CDR3 is CASSLVMGARTEAFF. The CDR3 nucleotides are TGTGCCAGCAGCTTGGTGATGGGGGCCCGCACTGAAGCTTTCTTT.

This clone is categorized as medium-sized. The chain employs TRBV19 and TRBJ1-1; D perhaps matches TRBD1 (5 bases). The length of the CDR3 is 15 residues. The germline CDR1 and CDR2 sequences are LNHDA and SQIVND (reference sequence). The V end was cut by 7 bases, the J end by 2 bases, with 17 bases between. In nucleotides, the CDR3 is TGTGCCAGTACCTCGGTCTGGGGGGTAAACACTGAAGCTTTCTTT. Translated: CASTSVWGVNTEAFF. The complete variable domain, with remaining parts taken from reference TRBV19 and TRBJ1-1, reads DGGITQSPKYLFRKEGQNVTLSCEQNLNHDAMYWYRQDPGQGLRLIYYSQIVNDFQKGDIAEGYSVSREKKESFPLTVTSAQKNPTAFYLCASTSVWGVNTEAFFGQGTRLTVV.

This clone has a count of ten or more. The chain combines TRBV19 with TRBJ1-1; possibly TRBD1 for D (6 bases). The CDR3 is 13 residues long. The V end lost 9 bases, the J end lost 4 bases, and 15 bases lay between the germline ends. Germline CDR1 and CDR2: LNHDA and SQIVND (reference sequence). The CDR3 reads CASRDGGITEAFF. The CDR3 nucleotides read TGTGCCAGCCGGGATGGGGGCATCACTGAAGCTTTCTTT.

This clone was observed at least ten times. This rearrangement joins TRBV5-8 to TRBJ1-1, with 8 positions matching TRBD1. This CDR3 has 17 residues. Trimming removed 1 base from V and 2 bases from J; junction bases left unmatched: 10. Germline-derived CDR1 and CDR2 are SGHTS and YDEGEE. In DNA form, the CDR3 reads TGTGCCAGCAGCTTGTGGGCAGGGGGCGCATTCAACACTGAAGCTTTCTTT. Translation: CASSLWAGGAFNTEAFF. The full variable domain, its missing parts supplied by reference TRBV5-8 and TRBJ1-1, is EAGVTQSPTHLIKTRGQQATLRCSPISGHTSVYWYQQALGLGLQFLLWYDEGEERNRGNFPPRFSGRQFPNYSSELNVNALELEDSALYLCASSLWAGGAFNTEAFFGQGTRLTVV.

This clone came up many times. V and J are TRBV4-3 and TRBJ1-2; D is perhaps TRBD1 (5 bases). The CDR3 is 15 amino acids. Germline values: CDR1 LGHNA, CDR2 YSLEER. Trimming took 1 base from V and 2 from J, leaving 11 bases between them. The CDR3 DNA reads as TGCGCCAGCAGCCAAGCTGGGGGGTCGAACTATGGCTACACCTTC. It translates to CASSQAGGSNYGYTF.

The sample holds many counts of this clone. This chain uses TRBV11-2 with TRBJ2-7, with D tentatively TRBD1 (6 bases). The CDR3 contains 16 residues. Germline CDR1 is SGHAT and CDR2 is FQNNGV. V dropped 3 bases and J dropped 4 bases, with 19 bases sitting between them. The CDR3 loop is CASSFNSLDSIYEQYF. The CDR3 DNA follows: TGTGCCAGCAGCTTTAACAGCCTGGACAGTATTTACGAGCAGTACTTC.